This TCR beta chain comes out of a study of T cells in Graves' hyperthyroidism and ophthalmopathy (dated by TCRdb to between 2018 and 2021). At the level of the whole study: Peripheral blood was collected at initial diagnosis, before any treatment. An independent validation cohort of under 20 hyperthyroidism patients and 17 patients who later progressed to ophthalmopathy tested prospective prediction of ophthalmopathy. The 100 or so discovery patients were divided at random into training and test sets in a 7:3 ratio. The study also compared thyroid tissue and blood T-cell repertoires from several Graves' hyperthyroidism patients. According to the paper, TCR Vbeta CDR3 sequencing was carried out on about 140 peripheral blood samples, which came from fewer than 50 ophthalmopathy, around 75 hyperthyroidism and about 17 progressor patients. To identify distinguishing TCR V-J signatures, a discovery cohort of around 100 patients was used, comprising some 43 with Graves' ophthalmopathy and around 57 with stable Graves' hyperthyroidism. After blood sampling, hyperthyroidism patients were treated with methimazole at a starting dose of 30 mg daily, and ophthalmopathy patients were treated with high-dose intravenous methylprednisolone. The study at large found these results: In validation, the model predicted progression to ophthalmopathy a median of roughly 6.1 months before onset, with about 71% sensitivity and 72.22% specificity. No statistical method was used to fix the sample size in advance, and group allocation was not hidden from the investigators. Blood samples also contained most of the expanded thyroid clonotypes (frequency above 0.001), which suggests that blood repertoires may reflect thyroid immune responses. Ophthalmopathy was separated from stable hyperthyroidism by a 13 V-J signature model, with around 90% sensitivity and approximately 84% specificity obtained in cross-validation and 80%/75% obtained in testing.

Stable Graves' hyperthyroidism was defined as no progression to ophthalmopathy during 18 months of follow-up. Hyperthyroidism patients were aged 18 to 65 years and newly diagnosed, with disease duration of less than 2 months. Exclusion was applied to patients with uncontrolled infections, other autoimmune diseases, pregnancy or lactation. Diagnoses were based on clinical symptoms, serum thyroxine and TRAb, thyroid ultrasound and orbital computed tomography. PBMCs were isolated from about 10 ml of fresh peripheral blood by Ficoll-Paque density gradient centrifugation. Total RNA was extracted with Trizol reagent, and quality was checked on an Agilent 2100 Bioanalyzer. The CDR3, from cysteine to phenylalanine, totals 18 residues. The only DNA kept is the CDR3, 54 bases in frame from the first base. V is pared back by 3 bases and J by 5 bases, with 23 bases lying between the germline termini. CDR1 MNHEY and CDR2 SVGAGI were looked up in the germline V gene.

The TCR beta CDR3 regions were amplified from RNA transcripts. A first-round RT-PCR of the TCR CDR3 used the HTBI primer set with the Qiagen OneStep RT-PCR kit. The libraries were constructed in a second round of multiplex PCR and then size-selected and purified. Libraries were sequenced paired-end with 100 bp reads on an Illumina HiSeq2000. The paper's data handling went like this. SOAPnuke was used to process the raw data, removing reads that contained adapters or uncalled bases, had a mean Phred below 15, or lacked an exact match to the constant primer or identifier. COPE v1.2.5 was used to merge the high-quality paired reads, and each unique nucleotide sequence was defined as a clonotype. MiTCR v1.1 was used to align the clonotypes against IMGT TRBV, TRBD and TRBJ reference segments. Analysis was restricted to V-J combinations with a frequency above 0.0001, which covered 98% to 99.2% of repertoires. The TCS score was defined as F50 (clonal expansion) divided by E x V (chaos), with BLOSUM62-based TCRdist calculated between CDR3 peptides within each V-J. Welch's t-statistics and random forest reduced roughly 540 V-J features to about 13, which were used in a naive Bayes classifier (R e1071). Through fastp at Q25 and MiXCR, TCRdb rebuilt clones from the public reads, retaining in-frame beta chains. Rows with one shared CDR3 protein collapse into an entry with the most common genes and DNA. The V and J calls here are based on TCRdb, not the publication. Here the sample has about 350,000 distinct CDR3 sequences; approximately 14% occur a single time. The top ten clonotypes cover roughly 25% of the sample.

This clonotype was counted at least ten times. It has no known antigen specificity. There are no base qualities to consult, and no much larger clone falls within one base. The sample comprised blood. The rearranged chain carries TRBV6-5 and TRBJ1-5, and perhaps TRBD1 as D gene, on 6 matching bases. The receptor was isolated from a woman in her twenties or thirties with Graves' hyperthyroidism. The DNA sequence is given as TGTGCCAGCAGTTATCAGGGGTGGGGAAGACGTGGCGATCAGCCCCAGCATTTT. Translated, this is CASSYQGWGRRGDQPQHF.